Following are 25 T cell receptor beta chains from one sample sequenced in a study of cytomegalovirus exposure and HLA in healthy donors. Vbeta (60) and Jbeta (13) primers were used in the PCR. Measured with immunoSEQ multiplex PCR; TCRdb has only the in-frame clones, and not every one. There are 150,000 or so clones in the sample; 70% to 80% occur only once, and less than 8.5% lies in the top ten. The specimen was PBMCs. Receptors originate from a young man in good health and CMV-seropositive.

CDR3: CASSAREWPQHF. CDR3 bases: TGTGCCAGCAGTGCCCGGGAGTGGCCCCAGCATTTT. The gene calls are TRBV6-1 and TRBJ1-5; the D is unclear. V lost 4 bases and J 9 bases, leaving 10 bases between the germline ends. This CDR3 has 12 residues. The germline V gene has CDR1 MNHNS and CDR2 SASEGT.

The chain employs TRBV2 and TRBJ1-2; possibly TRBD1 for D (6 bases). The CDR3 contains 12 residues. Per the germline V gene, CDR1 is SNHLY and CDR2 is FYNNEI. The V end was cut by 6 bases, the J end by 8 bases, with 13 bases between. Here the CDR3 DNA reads TGTGCCAGCAGACCACAGGGTGTGGGCTACACCTTC. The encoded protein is CASRPQGVGYTF.

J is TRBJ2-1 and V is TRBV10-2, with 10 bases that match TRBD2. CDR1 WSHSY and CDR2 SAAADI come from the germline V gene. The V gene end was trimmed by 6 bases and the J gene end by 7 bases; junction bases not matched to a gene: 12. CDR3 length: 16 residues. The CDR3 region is CASSGYSGRSENEQFF. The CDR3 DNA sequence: TGCGCCAGCAGCGGATATAGCGGGAGGTCTGAGAATGAGCAGTTCTTC.

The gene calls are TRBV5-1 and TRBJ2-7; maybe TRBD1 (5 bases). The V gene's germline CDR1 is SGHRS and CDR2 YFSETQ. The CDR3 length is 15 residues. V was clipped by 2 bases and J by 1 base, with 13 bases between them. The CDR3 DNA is TGCGCCAGCAGCTTTTTTCGGCAGGGTTCCTACGAGCAGTACTTC. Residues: CASSFFRQGSYEQYF.

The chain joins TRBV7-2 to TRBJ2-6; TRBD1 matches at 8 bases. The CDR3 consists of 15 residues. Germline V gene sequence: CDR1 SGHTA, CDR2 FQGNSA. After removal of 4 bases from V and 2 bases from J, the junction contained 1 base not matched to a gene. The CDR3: CASSSQGAGANVLTF. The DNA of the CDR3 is TGTGCCAGCAGCTCACAGGGGGCTGGGGCCAACGTCCTGACTTTC.

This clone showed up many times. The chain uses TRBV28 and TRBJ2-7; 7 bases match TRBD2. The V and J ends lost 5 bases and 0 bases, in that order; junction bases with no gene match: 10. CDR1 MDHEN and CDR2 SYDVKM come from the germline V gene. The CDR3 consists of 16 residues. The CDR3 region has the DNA TGTGCCAGCAGTGCCCTCCCGGGAGGTGCCTCCTACGAGCAGTACTTC. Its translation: CASSALPGGASYEQYF.

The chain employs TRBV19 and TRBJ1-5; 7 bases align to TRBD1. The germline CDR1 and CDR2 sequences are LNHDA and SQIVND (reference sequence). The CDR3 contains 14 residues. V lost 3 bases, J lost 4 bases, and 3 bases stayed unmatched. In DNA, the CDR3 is TGTGCCAGTAGTATGGGGACAGCAAATCAGCCCCAGCATTTT. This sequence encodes CASSMGTANQPQHF.

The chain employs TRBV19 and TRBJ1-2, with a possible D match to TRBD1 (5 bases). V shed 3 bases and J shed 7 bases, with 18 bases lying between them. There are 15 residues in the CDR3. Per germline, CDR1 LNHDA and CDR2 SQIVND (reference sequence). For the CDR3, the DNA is TGTGCCAGTAGTATCAATCCCTCAGGGTCAGGTGGCTACACCTTC. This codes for CASSINPSGSGGYTF.

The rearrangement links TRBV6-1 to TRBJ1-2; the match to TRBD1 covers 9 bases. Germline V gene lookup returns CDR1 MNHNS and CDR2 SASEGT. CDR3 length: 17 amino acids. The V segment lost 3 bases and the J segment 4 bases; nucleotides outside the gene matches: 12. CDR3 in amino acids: CASSDGTGNLVPYGYTF. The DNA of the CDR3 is TGTGCCAGCAGTGACGGGACAGGGAATTTAGTTCCCTATGGCTACACCTTC.

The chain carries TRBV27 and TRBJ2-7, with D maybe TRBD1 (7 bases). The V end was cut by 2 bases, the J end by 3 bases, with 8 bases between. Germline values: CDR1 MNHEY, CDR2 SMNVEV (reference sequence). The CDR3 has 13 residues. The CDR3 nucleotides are TGTGCCAGCAGTTTACAGGGGGGCTACGAGCAGTACTTC. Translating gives CASSLQGGYEQYF.

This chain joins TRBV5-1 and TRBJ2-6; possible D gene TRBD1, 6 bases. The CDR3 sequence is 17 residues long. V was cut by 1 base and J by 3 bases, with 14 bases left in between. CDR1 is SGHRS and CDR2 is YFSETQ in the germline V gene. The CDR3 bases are TGCGCCAGCAGCTTGTACCCAGGGGATGGTGGGGCCAACGTCCTGACTTTC. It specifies CASSLYPGDGGANVLTF.

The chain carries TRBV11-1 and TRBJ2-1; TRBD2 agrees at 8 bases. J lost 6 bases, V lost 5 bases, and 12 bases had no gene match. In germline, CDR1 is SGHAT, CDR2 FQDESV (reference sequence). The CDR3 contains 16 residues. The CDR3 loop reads CASSQRGLDLFNEQFF. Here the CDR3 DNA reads TGTGCCAGCAGCCAGAGGGGACTAGACTTATTCAATGAGCAGTTCTTC.

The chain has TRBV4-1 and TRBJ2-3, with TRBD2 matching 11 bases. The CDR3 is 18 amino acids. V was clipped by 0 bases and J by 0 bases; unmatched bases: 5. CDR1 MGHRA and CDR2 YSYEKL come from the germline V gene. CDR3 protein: CASSQDRGLAVSTDTQYF. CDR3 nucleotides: TGCGCCAGCAGCCAAGATCGGGGACTAGCGGTCAGCACAGATACGCAGTATTTT.

CDR3 bases: TGTGCCACCAGCAGAGGTCGGTTCGGGGGTGAGAGGGCCCAGCATTTT. Translation: CATSRGRFGGERAQHF. This rearrangement joins TRBV15 to TRBJ1-5; the D gene is possibly TRBD1 (5 bases). CDR1 LNHNV and CDR2 YYDKDF come from the germline V gene (reference sequence). CDR3 length: 16 amino acids. The ends were cut back, 1 base at V and 11 bases at J, with 21 bases in the middle.

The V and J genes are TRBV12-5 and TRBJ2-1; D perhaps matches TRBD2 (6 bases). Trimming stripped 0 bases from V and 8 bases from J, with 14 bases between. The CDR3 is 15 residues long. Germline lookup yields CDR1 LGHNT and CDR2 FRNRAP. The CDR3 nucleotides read TGTGCTAGTGGTTTGGTACGCGGCGGGGCCTATGAGCAGTTCTTC. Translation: CASGLVRGGAYEQFF.

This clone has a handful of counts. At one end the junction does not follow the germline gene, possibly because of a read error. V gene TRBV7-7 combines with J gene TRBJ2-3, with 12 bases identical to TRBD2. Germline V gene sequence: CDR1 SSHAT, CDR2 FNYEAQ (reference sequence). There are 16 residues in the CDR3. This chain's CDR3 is CASSLGLAGSTDTQYF. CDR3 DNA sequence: TGTGCTAGCAGCTTAGGACTAGCGGGAAGCACAGATACGCAGTATTTT. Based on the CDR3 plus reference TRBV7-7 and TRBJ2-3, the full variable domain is GAGVSQSPRYKVTKRGQDVTLRCDPISSHATLYWYQQALGQGPEFLTYFNYEAQPDKSGLPSDRFSAERPEGSISTLTIQRTEQRDSAMYRCASSLGLAGSTDTQYFGPGTRLTVL.

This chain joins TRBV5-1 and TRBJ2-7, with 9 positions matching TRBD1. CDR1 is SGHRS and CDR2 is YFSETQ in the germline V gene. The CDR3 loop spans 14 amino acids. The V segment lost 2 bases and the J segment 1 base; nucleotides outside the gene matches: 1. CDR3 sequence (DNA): TGCGCCAGCAGCTTTGGGACAGGGTCCTACGAGCAGTACTTC. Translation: CASSFGTGSYEQYF.

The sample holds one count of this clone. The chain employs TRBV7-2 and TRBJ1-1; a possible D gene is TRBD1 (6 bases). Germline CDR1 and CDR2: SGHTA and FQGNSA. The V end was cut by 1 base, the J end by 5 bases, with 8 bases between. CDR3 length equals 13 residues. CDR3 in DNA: TGTGCCAGCAGCTTAGACAGGGAAACTGAAGCTTTCTTT. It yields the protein CASSLDRETEAFF.

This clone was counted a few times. The CDR3 spells CASNSIQGGSPLHF. DNA for the CDR3: TGTGCCAGCAACTCGATTCAGGGGGGCTCACCCCTCCACTTT. The chain joins TRBV7-2 to TRBJ1-6; 7 bases align to TRBD1. Germline V gene data show CDR1 as SGHTA and CDR2 as FQGNSA. The CDR3 is made up of 14 amino acids. Losses at the gene ends were 7 bases for V and 10 bases for J; bases not matched to a gene: 10.

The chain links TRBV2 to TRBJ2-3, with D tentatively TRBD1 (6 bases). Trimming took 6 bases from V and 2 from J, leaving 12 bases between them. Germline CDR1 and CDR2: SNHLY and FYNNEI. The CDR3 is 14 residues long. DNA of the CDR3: TGTGCCAGCAGGATTACAGGGACCACAGATACGCAGTATTTT. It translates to CASRITGTTDTQYF.

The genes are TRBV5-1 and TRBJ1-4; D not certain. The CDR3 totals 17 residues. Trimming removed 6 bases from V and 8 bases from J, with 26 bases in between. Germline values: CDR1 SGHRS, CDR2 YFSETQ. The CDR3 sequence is CASTRGGWASRSEKLFF. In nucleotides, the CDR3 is TGCGCCAGCACCCGGGGAGGGTGGGCCAGTCGGTCAGAAAAACTGTTTTTT.

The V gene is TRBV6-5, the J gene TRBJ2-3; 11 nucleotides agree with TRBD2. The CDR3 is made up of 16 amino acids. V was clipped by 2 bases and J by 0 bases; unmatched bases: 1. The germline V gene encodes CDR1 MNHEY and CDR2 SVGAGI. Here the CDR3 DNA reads TGTGCCAGCAGTTACCTAGCGGGGGGTAGCACAGATACGCAGTATTTT. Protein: CASSYLAGGSTDTQYF.

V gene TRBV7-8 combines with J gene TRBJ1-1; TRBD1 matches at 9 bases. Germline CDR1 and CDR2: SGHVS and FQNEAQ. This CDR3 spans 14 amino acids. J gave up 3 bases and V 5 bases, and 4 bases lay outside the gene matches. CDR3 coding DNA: TGTGCCAGCAGCGCGACAGGGGGGGACACTGAAGCTTTCTTT. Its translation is CASSATGGDTEAFF.

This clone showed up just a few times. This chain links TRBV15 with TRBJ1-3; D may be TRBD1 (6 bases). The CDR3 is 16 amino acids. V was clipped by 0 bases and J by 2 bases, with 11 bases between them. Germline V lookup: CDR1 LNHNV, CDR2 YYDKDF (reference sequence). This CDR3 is CATSRDFPGAGNTIYF. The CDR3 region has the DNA TGTGCCACCAGCAGAGATTTTCCAGGGGCTGGAAACACCATATATTTT.

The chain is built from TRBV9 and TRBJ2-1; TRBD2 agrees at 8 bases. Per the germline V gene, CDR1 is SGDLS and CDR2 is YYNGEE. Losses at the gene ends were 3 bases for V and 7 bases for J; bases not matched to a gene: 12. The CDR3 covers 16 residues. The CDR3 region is CASSAPGTRPANEQFF. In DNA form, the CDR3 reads TGTGCCAGCAGCGCCCCCGGGACTAGGCCGGCAAATGAGCAGTTCTTC.